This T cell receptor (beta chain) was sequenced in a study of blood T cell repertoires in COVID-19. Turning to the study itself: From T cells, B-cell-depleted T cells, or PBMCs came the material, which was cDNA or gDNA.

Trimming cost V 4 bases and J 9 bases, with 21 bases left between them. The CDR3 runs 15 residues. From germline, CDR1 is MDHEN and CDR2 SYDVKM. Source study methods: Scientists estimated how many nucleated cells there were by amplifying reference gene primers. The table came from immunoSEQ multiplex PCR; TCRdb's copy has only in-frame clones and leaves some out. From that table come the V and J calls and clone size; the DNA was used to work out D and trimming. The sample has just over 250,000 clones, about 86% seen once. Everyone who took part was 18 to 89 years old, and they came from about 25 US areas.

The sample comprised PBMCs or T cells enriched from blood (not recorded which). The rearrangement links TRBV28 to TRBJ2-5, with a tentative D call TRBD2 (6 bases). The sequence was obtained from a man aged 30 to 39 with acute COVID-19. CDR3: CASSYGAGGGVAQYF. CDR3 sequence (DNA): TGTGCCAGCAGTTACGGGGCAGGTGGAGGGGTCGCCCAGTACTTC.